Presented here are 9 T cell receptor beta chains from one specimen sequenced in a study of T cell responses to AZD1222 COVID-19 vaccine. Here immunoSEQ multiplex PCR was the method, and the copy in TCRdb shows in-frame clones only, minus some. The sample shows roughly 100,000 clones, 90% of them seen only once. The source material was peripheral blood, sampled 28 days after the second AZD1222 dose. The receptors come from an adult who received the AZD1222 COVID-19 vaccine.

The CDR3 DNA follows: TGTGCCAGCAGCCAAGTAGGACCCCTGGCAGCTGAAGCTTTCTTT. It is translated as CASSQVGPLAAEAFF. This chain joins TRBV3-1 (or the pseudogene TRBV3-2) and TRBJ1-1; D uncertain. Trimming stripped 1 base from V and 6 bases from J, with 15 bases between. CDR1 and CDR2 (germline): LGHDT, YNNKEL (reference sequence). There are 15 residues in the CDR3.

This rearrangement joins TRBV27 to TRBJ2-2; tentative D call: TRBD1 (7 bases). The CDR3 is 15 amino acids. Germline values: CDR1 MNHEY, CDR2 SMNVEV (reference sequence). V was clipped by 6 bases and J by 4 bases, with 15 bases between them. The CDR3 DNA sequence: TGTGCCAGCAGATCCGACAGGGAGGTCACCGGGGAGCTGTTTTTT. It translates to CASRSDREVTGELFF.

CDR3 in amino acids: CASSFVPGGDQPQHF. The CDR3 bases are TGTGCCAGTAGTTTTGTCCCGGGAGGGGATCAGCCCCAGCATTTT. The chain combines TRBV19 with TRBJ1-5, with D perhaps matching TRBD1 (5 bases). The germline V and J ends were trimmed by 5 bases and 5 bases, with 16 bases remaining between them. The CDR3 length is 15 residues. Germline loops: CDR1 LNHDA, CDR2 SQIVND (reference sequence).

This chain links TRBV4-1 with TRBJ1-4; unclear D gene. Germline V gene sequence: CDR1 MGHRA, CDR2 YSYEKL. The V end lost 2 bases, the J end lost 0 bases, and 10 bases lay between the germline ends. The CDR3 is 16 residues long. The CDR3 sequence is CASSQILSATNEKLFF. Here the CDR3 DNA reads TGCGCCAGCAGCCAAATATTGTCGGCAACTAATGAAAAACTGTTTTTT.

This clone came up a few times. The chain has TRBV25-1 and TRBJ2-1; D is unresolved. The CDR3 has 18 residues. The germline V and J ends were trimmed by 6 bases and 5 bases, with 26 bases remaining between them. Germline V gene data show CDR1 as MGHDK and CDR2 as SYGVNS. The CDR3 here is CASSFPLRRESGHNEQFF. Written as DNA, the CDR3 is TGTGCCAGCAGCTTCCCCTTGAGGCGCGAGTCTGGGCACAATGAGCAGTTCTTC.

CDR3 sequence: CSASLPGPNNSPLHF. The CDR3 DNA sequence: TGCAGTGCTAGTTTACCCGGGCCCAATAATTCACCCCTCCACTTT. The chain is built from TRBV20-1 and TRBJ1-6; D remains unclear. Germline CDR1 reads DFQATT; CDR2 reads SNEGSKA (reference sequence). CDR3 length: 15 residues. V was clipped by 3 bases and J by 5 bases, with 14 bases between them.

For this clone: Other nucleotide sequences in the sample specify the same CDR3. The J gene is TRBJ2-7, the V gene TRBV4-1, with 9 bases that match TRBD1. Germline V gene data show CDR1 as MGHRA and CDR2 as YSYEKL. The CDR3 runs to 15 residues. The ends lost 0 bases at V and 2 bases at J; junction bases unmatched: 2. The CDR3 here is CASSQDTGGPYEQYF. In nucleotides, the CDR3 is TGCGCCAGCAGCCAAGATACAGGGGGCCCCTACGAGCAGTACTTC.

The chain combines TRBV29-1 with TRBJ2-7; 11 bases line up with TRBD1. After removal of 5 bases from V and 7 bases from J, the junction contained 7 bases not matched to a gene. CDR1 SQVTM and CDR2 ANQGSEA come from the germline V gene. The CDR3 length is 13 residues. The CDR3 region has the DNA TGCAGCGTTCTTTCGGGACAGGGGGGAGAGCAGTACTTC. Its protein is CSVLSGQGGEQYF.

The V call is TRBV21-1, the J call TRBJ2-1. TRBV21-1 is reported as a pseudogene. This CDR3 spans 15 amino acids. The DNA for the CDR3 is TGTGCCAGCAGCCCTCCCGAGGGGCCCTACAATGAGCAGTTCTTC. Amino acids: CASSPPEGPYNEQFF.